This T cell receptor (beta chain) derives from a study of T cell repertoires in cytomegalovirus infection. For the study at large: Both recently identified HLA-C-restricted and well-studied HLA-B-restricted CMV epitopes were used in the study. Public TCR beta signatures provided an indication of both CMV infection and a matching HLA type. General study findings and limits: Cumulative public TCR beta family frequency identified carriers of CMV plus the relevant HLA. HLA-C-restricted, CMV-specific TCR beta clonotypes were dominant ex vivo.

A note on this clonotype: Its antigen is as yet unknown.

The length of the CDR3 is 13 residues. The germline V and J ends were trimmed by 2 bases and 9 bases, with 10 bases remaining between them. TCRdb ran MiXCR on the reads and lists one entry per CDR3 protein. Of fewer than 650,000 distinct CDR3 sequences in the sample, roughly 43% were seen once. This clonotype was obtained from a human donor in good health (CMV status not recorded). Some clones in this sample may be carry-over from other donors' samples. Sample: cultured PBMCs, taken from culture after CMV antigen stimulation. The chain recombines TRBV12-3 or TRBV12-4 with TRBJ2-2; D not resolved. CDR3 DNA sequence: TGTGCCAGCAGTTTATCTTGGGGTCGGGAGCTGTTTTTT. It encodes CASSLSWGRELFF.